This T cell receptor beta chain was retrieved from a study of neoadjuvant anti-PD-1 for oral cavity cancer. Tumor libraries mostly used around 4.8 ug genomic DNA, two replicates each. Profiling relied on immunoSEQ multiplex PCR, and the TCRdb table lists in-frame clones only, not all of them. The top ten clones hold about 39% of a sample with approximately 16,000 clones, approximately 40% of them seen once. This clone was seen a few times. Time point specified: after neoadjuvant nivolumab, at surgical resection. Sample: tumor tissue, taken after nivolumab (anti-PD-1) treatment. The clonotype was recovered from a person aged 35-79 years with oral cavity squamous cell carcinoma.

This CDR3 reads CASSLDVETQYF. As DNA, the CDR3 is TGCGCCAGCAGCTTGGACGTGGAGACCCAGTACTTC. This sequence joins TRBV5-1 and TRBJ2-5; D call uncertain. The CDR3 loop spans 12 amino acids. Germline CDR1 and CDR2: SGHRS and YFSETQ. V lost 0 bases and J 5 bases, leaving 5 bases between the germline ends.